The present TCR beta chain was sequenced within a study of cytomegalovirus exposure and HLA in healthy donors. About the study: The approximately 110 validation repertoires used a platform that matched the one used for the roughly 650 first-cohort repertoires, as a later analysis reported.

Libraries were prepared by immunoSEQ multiplex PCR; TCRdb keeps only in-frame clonotypes and omits some of them. In the table there are 140,000 or so clones, roughly nine tenths of which are singletons. Study-wide results and caveats: A few chains linked to CMV were shown in vitro to be specific for CMV antigens.

Trimming cost V 1 base and J 1 base, with 8 bases left between them. The CDR3 is 15 amino acids. The germline V gene encodes CDR1 LGHNA and CDR2 YNFKEQ. About this clone itself: Antigen unknown.

The sample was PBMCs. The sequence derives from a man aged 18-30 years in good health and CMV-seronegative. This sequence joins TRBV4-2 and TRBJ1-3; the D gene is possibly TRBD1 (5 bases). The CDR3 coding sequence is TGTGCCAGCAGCCAAGGAAGGGGATCTGGAAACACCATATATTTT. Amino acids: CASSQGRGSGNTIYF.